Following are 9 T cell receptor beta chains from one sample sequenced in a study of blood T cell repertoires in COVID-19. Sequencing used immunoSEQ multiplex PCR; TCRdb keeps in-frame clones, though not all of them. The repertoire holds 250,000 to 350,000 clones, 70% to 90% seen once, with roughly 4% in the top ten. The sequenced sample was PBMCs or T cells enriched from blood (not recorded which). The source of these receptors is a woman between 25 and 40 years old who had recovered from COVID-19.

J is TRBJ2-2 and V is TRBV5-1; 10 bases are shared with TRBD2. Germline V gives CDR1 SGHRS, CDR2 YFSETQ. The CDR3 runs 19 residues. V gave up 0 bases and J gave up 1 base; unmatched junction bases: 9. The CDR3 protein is CASSLALAGGLLNTGELFF. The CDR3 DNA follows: TGCGCCAGCAGCTTGGCCTTAGCGGGGGGCTTATTGAACACCGGGGAGCTGTTTTTT.

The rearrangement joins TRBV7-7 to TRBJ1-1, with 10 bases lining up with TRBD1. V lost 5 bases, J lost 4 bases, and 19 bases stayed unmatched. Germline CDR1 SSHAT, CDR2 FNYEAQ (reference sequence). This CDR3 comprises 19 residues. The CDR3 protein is CASSRLRTGGNVRCTEAFF. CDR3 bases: TGTGCCAGCAGCCGCCTAAGGACAGGGGGTAATGTGAGGTGCACTGAAGCTTTCTTT.

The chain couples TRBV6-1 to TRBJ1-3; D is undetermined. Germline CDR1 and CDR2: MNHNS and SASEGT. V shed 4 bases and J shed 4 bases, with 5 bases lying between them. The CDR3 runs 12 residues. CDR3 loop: CASSGQGNTIYF. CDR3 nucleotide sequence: TGTGCCAGCAGTGGTCAGGGAAACACCATATATTTT.

This CDR3 reads CASSGQGNSPLHF. The CDR3 DNA reads as TGTGCCAGCAGCGGACAGGGGAATTCACCCCTCCACTTT. V gene TRBV7-9 combines with J gene TRBJ1-6; 9 nucleotides agree with TRBD1. Losses at the gene ends were 5 bases for V and 7 bases for J; bases not matched to a gene: 0. This CDR3 has 13 amino acids. In germline, CDR1 is SEHNR, CDR2 FQNEAQ (reference sequence). Full variable domain (outside the CDR3, taken from reference TRBV7-9 and TRBJ1-6): DTGVSQNPRHKITKRGQNVTFRCDPISEHNRLYWYRQTLGQGPEFLTYFQNEAQLEKSRLLSDRFSAERPKGSFSTLEIQRTEQGDSAMYLCASSGQGNSPLHFGNGTRLTVT.

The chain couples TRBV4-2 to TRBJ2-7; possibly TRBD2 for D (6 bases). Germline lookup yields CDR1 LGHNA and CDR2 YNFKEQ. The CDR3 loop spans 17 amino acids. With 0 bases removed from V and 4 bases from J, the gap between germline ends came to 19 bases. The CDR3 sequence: CASSQEDGTPSRYEQYF. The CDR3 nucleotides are TGTGCCAGCAGCCAAGAGGATGGGACTCCTAGCCGTTACGAGCAGTACTTC.

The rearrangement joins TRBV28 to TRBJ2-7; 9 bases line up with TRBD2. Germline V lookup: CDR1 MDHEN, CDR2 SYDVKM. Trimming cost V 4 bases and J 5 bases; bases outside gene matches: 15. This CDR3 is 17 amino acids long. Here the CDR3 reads CASSSPEVAGVSHEQYF. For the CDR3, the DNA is TGTGCCAGCAGTTCGCCGGAGGTAGCGGGAGTCTCACACGAGCAGTACTTC.

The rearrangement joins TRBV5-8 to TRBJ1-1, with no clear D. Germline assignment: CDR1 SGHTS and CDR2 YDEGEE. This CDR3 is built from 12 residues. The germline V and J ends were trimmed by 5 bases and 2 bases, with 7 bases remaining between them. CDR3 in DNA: TGTGCCAGCAGTTATTATAACACTGAAGCTTTCTTT. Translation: CASSYYNTEAFF.

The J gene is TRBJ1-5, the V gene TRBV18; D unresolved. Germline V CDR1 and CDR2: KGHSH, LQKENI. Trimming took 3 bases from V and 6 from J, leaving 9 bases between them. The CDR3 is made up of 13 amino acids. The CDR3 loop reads CASSPPGAQPQHF. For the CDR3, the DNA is TGTGCCAGCTCACCGCCGGGAGCTCAGCCCCAGCATTTT.

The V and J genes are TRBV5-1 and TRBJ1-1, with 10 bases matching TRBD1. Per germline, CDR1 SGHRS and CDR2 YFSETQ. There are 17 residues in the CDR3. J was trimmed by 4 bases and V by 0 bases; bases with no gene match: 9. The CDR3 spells CASSLGAGQGRGTEAFF. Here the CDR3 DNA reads TGCGCCAGCAGCTTGGGAGCGGGACAGGGGAGAGGCACTGAAGCTTTCTTT.